Listed below are T cell receptor beta chains from one sample, sequenced in a study of shared clonotypes between healthy human individuals. The repertoire was sequenced with immunoSEQ multiplex PCR; TCRdb's copy has only in-frame clones and lacks some. The sample has about a million clones, roughly 80% seen once. Sequencing used memory CD4+ T cells from PBMCs. Receptors originate from a man between 18 and 35 years old in good health. Some clones in this sample may be carry-over from other donors' samples. The CDR3 runs from the conserved cysteine through the conserved F or W. D genes are given only for firm matches. Only part of the rows carry a size: once, few, many, or a class if the clone is expanded.

abundance	v_gene	j_gene	d_gene	CDR3nt	CDR3aa
once	TRBV11-1	TRBJ1-1	NA	TGTGCCAGCAGCTTCGGCGAGTTCGCTTTCTTT	CASSFGEFAFF
NA	TRBV5-1	TRBJ1-4	TRBD1	TGCGCCAGTAAGGGACAGGACAATGAAAAACTGTTTTTT	CASKGQDNEKLFF
NA	TRBV19	TRBJ2-5	TRBD2	TGTGCCAGTAGTTGGCGGGAGGGTTACCAAGAGACCCAGTACTTC	CASSWREGYQETQYF
NA	TRBV5-1	TRBJ1-1	TRBD1	TGCGCCAGCAGCTTAACCACCGGGACAGGGGCCCTGGGGACTGAAGCTTTCTTT	CASSLTTGTGALGTEAFF
NA	TRBV4-1	TRBJ2-7	TRBD2	TGCGCCAGCAGCCGGACTAGCGGATACTACGAGCAGTACTTC	CASSRTSGYYEQYF
NA	TRBV28	TRBJ2-7	NA	TGTGCCAGCAGCTTCACCGACCGGGGTCCCAACGAGCAGTACTTC	CASSFTDRGPNEQYF
NA	TRBV2	TRBJ1-4	NA	TGTGCCAGCAGACCCGACAGGAGTGGGGCCTGGAAACTGTTTTTT	CASRPDRSGAWKLFF
NA	TRBV5-8	TRBJ2-6	NA	TGTGCCAGCACCTTACTCCTTGCTGGGGCCAACGTCCTGACTTTC	CASTLLLAGANVLTF
NA	TRBV5-4	TRBJ1-4	NA	TGTGCCAGCAGCGCGCGGACGGAAGGCGCTAATGAAAAACTGTTTTTT	CASSARTEGANEKLFF
once	TRBV5-1	TRBJ2-3	NA	TGCGCCAGCAGCTCCGGCCTCACAGATACGCAGTATTTT	CASSSGLTDTQYF
NA	TRBV7-9	TRBJ2-2	TRBD2	TGTGCCAGCAGCTTAAGCCGACTAGCGGTCACCGGGGAGCTGTTTTTT	CASSLSRLAVTGELFF